The 26 T cell receptor beta chains presented below share a single source sample, sequenced in a study of PD-1 blockade in classical Hodgkin lymphoma (TCRdb year 2020). What this sample's time point label stands for: cycle 4 day 1 (C4D1), after 5 to 7 weeks of nivolumab. Every trial patient had relapsed after autologous stem cell transplantation, and cohorts A, B and C differed in prior brentuximab vedotin exposure. Libraries were built with the immunoSEQ multiplex PCR assay. In TCRdb, the immuneACCESS table is reduced to in-frame sequences with V and J assigned. These tables do not hold every clone; where another copy was compared, an unresolved V gene accounts for under half, and the others remain unexplained. This sample lists some 30,000 clones; around 81% were detected once. About a sixth of the sample is in the top ten clones. Sequencing was performed on peripheral blood mononuclear cells (PBMCs), taken before the fourth cycle of nivolumab. These receptors were collected from a human donor with classical Hodgkin lymphoma.

The genes are TRBV5-6 and TRBJ1-2; D may be TRBD1 (5 bases). The CDR3 runs 15 residues. Trimming cost V 0 bases and J 3 bases, with 12 bases left between them. Germline CDR1 and CDR2: SGHDT and YYEEEE. Written as DNA, the CDR3 is TGTGCCAGCAGCTTGGTTGGGGAAGGGGACTATGGCTACACCTTC. This gives the protein CASSLVGEGDYGYTF. Full variable domain (missing parts from reference TRBV5-6 and TRBJ1-2): DAGVTQSPTHLIKTRGQQVTLRCSPKSGHDTVSWYQQALGQGPQFIFQYYEEEERQRGNFPDRFSGHQFPNYSSELNVNALLLGDSALYLCASSLVGEGDYGYTFGSGTRLTVV.

The chain joins TRBV18 to TRBJ1-1, with D perhaps matching TRBD1 (6 bases). CDR1 and CDR2 (germline): KGHSH, LQKENI. The CDR3 length is 14 residues. With 6 bases removed from V and 3 bases from J, the gap between germline ends came to 14 bases. The CDR3 DNA follows: TGTGCCAGCTCGCGAGCCCCAGGGGACACTGAAGCTTTCTTT. Residues: CASSRAPGDTEAFF.

The chain employs TRBV27 and TRBJ2-7, with 9 bases identical to TRBD2. The CDR3 loop spans 17 amino acids. Trimming at V came to 0 bases and at J to 3 bases, leaving 9 bases not matched to a gene. Germline V lookup: CDR1 MNHEY, CDR2 SMNVEV (reference sequence). The CDR3 bases are TGTGCCAGCAGTTTATCACGGGCTAGCGGGATGTTCTACGAGCAGTACTTC. Its protein is CASSLSRASGMFYEQYF.

CDR3 residues: CASSLASGSAGEQFF. The CDR3 bases are TGTGCCAGCAGCTTAGCTAGCGGGAGTGCAGGTGAGCAGTTCTTC. This chain connects TRBV7-6 to TRBJ2-1; 9 bases are shared with TRBD2. After removal of 0 bases from V and 9 bases from J, the junction contained 6 bases not matched to a gene. The length of the CDR3 is 15 residues. Germline V CDR1 and CDR2: SGHVS, FNYEAQ.

The chain employs TRBV5-1 and TRBJ2-3; TRBD1 matches at 10 bases. The CDR3 runs 15 residues. Unmatched junction bases numbered 6, after V lost 6 bases and J lost 2 bases. The germline V gene has CDR1 SGHRS and CDR2 YFSETQ. The CDR3 DNA follows: TGCGCCAGCAAGGGACAGGGGCAGACCACAGATACGCAGTATTTT. Its translation is CASKGQGQTTDTQYF.

The V call is TRBV15, the J call TRBJ1-5, with a weak D call TRBD1 (5 bases). The CDR3 has 16 amino acids. Looked up from germline, CDR1 is LNHNV and CDR2 is YYDKDF (reference sequence). The germline V and J ends were trimmed by 1 base and 5 bases, with 15 bases remaining between them. In nucleotides, the CDR3 is TGTGCCACCAGCAGAGCTGACTTTCTAGGGGATCAGCCCCAGCATTTT. It is translated as CATSRADFLGDQPQHF.

The genes are TRBV7-2 and TRBJ1-1; the D gene is possibly TRBD1 (6 bases). The CDR3 runs to 15 residues. V lost 1 base to trimming and J lost 3 bases, with 12 bases between them. The germline CDR1 and CDR2 sequences are SGHTA and FQGNSA. As DNA, the CDR3 is TGTGCCAGCAGCTTAGGGGGGGCGCTGGACACTGAAGCTTTCTTT. Protein: CASSLGGALDTEAFF.

The chain links TRBV10-3 to TRBJ1-4, with 7 nucleotides matching TRBD1. Germline CDR1 ENHRY, CDR2 SYGVKD. The J segment lost 6 bases and the V segment lost 4 bases, leaving 11 bases of the junction unmatched. This CDR3 has 16 residues. The CDR3 loop reads CAISAEKTGMDEKLFF. The CDR3 DNA is TGTGCCATCAGTGCGGAAAAGACAGGGATGGATGAAAAACTGTTTTTT.

The chain carries TRBV6-1 and TRBJ1-1; 8 bases agree with TRBD1. Germline V gives CDR1 MNHNS, CDR2 SASEGT. CDR3 size: 15 residues. V shed 4 bases and J 1 base; nucleotides not matched to a gene: 5. The CDR3 DNA sequence: TGTGCCAGCAGTGCCGCCGGGACAGGGAACACTGAAGCTTTCTTT. Its translation: CASSAAGTGNTEAFF.

This clone appeared a few times. The V call is TRBV5-1, the J call TRBJ1-1; D is unclear. The CDR3 runs to 16 residues. Between the trimmed V and J ends, which lost 4 bases and 2 bases, there was a span of 18 bases. Germline assignment: CDR1 SGHRS and CDR2 YFSETQ. The CDR3 reads CASSPIGLQANTEAFF. The CDR3 DNA follows: TGCGCCAGCAGCCCAATCGGTCTCCAGGCTAACACTGAAGCTTTCTTT.

The rearrangement links TRBV4-2 to TRBJ2-4; no firm D call. The CDR3 sequence is 16 residues long. Germline V gives CDR1 LGHNA, CDR2 YNFKEQ. V was pared by 4 bases and J by 2 bases, with 15 bases between. In nucleotides, the CDR3 is TGTGCCAGCAGCCCAACCCACGATCGGCCCAAAAACATTCAGTACTTC. The encoded protein is CASSPTHDRPKNIQYF.

The chain joins TRBV5-1 to TRBJ2-7; TRBD1 agrees at 10 bases. Germline V gene lookup returns CDR1 SGHRS and CDR2 YFSETQ. The ends lost 0 bases at V and 2 bases at J; junction bases unmatched: 5. The CDR3 has 16 residues. CDR3 DNA: TGCGCCAGCAGCTTGGCCGGGGGGACAGGGGCCTACGAGCAGTACTTC. Encoded protein: CASSLAGGTGAYEQYF.

This chain links TRBV30 with TRBJ1-4, with TRBD1 matching 9 bases. The length of the CDR3 is 14 residues. V was pared by 3 bases and J by 12 bases, with 11 bases of the junction left unmatched. Germline lookup yields CDR1 GTSNPN and CDR2 SVGIG (reference sequence). Here the CDR3 reads CAWSAGTGFWELFF. The CDR3 bases are TGTGCCTGGAGCGCCGGGACAGGGTTTTGGGAACTGTTTTTT.

The V call is TRBV11-2, the J call TRBJ2-7; D might be TRBD2 (6 bases). Trimming left V 2 bases short and J 3 bases short, with 14 bases between. CDR1 and CDR2 (germline): SGHAT, FQNNGV. The CDR3 is 15 residues long. The DNA of the CDR3 is TGTGCCAGCAGCTTAATGGGGAGGAACCTCTACGAGCAGTACTTC. Amino acid sequence: CASSLMGRNLYEQYF.

This CDR3 reads CASSFWGANEKLFF. CDR3 DNA: TGTGCCAGCAGTTTTTGGGGGGCTAATGAAAAACTGTTTTTT. The chain joins TRBV27 to TRBJ1-4, with D possibly TRBD1 on 5 matching bases. Looked up from germline, CDR1 is MNHEY and CDR2 is SMNVEV (reference sequence). There are 14 residues in the CDR3. V was trimmed by 3 bases and J by 3 bases, leaving 8 bases between them.

The chain combines TRBV4-3 with TRBJ2-3; D unclear. The germline gives CDR1 LGHNA, CDR2 YSLEER. V lost 0 bases and J 4 bases, leaving 14 bases between the germline ends. The CDR3 is made up of 16 amino acids. The CDR3 DNA is TGCGCCAGCAGCCAAGAAGGCCGCGGCTTCGCAGATACGCAGTATTTT. Translation gives CASSQEGRGFADTQYF.

This chain connects TRBV9 to TRBJ1-2; D possibly corresponds to TRBD1 (5 bases). Trimming stripped 0 bases from V and 5 bases from J, with 17 bases between. Germline CDR1 SGDLS, CDR2 YYNGEE. This CDR3 comprises 16 residues. The CDR3 nucleotides read TGTGCCAGCAGCGTAGAGGGGTCACCGATGGGTTATGGCTACACCTTC. It translates to CASSVEGSPMGYGYTF.

This sequence joins TRBV13 and TRBJ1-2; TRBD1 matches 7 bases. CDR1 and CDR2 from the germline V gene are PRHDT and FYEKMQ (reference sequence). With V trimmed by 2 bases and J by 6 bases, 6 bases remained unmatched. The CDR3 sequence is 14 residues long. The CDR3 nucleotides read TGTGCCAGCAGCTTATTCTACAGGGGCCATGGCTACACCTTC. This encodes CASSLFYRGHGYTF.

The chain carries TRBV2 and TRBJ2-1, with D hard to call. V was pared by 4 bases and J by 2 bases, with 9 bases between. This CDR3 contains 14 residues. The germline V gene encodes CDR1 SNHLY and CDR2 FYNNEI. Written as DNA, the CDR3 is TGTGCCAGCAGTGCACTCGCAACCTACAATGAGCAGTTCTTC. Translation gives CASSALATYNEQFF.

This clone was observed a handful of times. The chain is built from TRBV19 and TRBJ1-2; D gene unclear. The CDR3 consists of 14 residues. The V and J ends lost 7 bases and 2 bases respectively, with 14 bases between them. The germline V gene has CDR1 LNHDA and CDR2 SQIVND (reference sequence). In DNA, the CDR3 is TGTGCCAGTAATGACGGACTAAAAAACTATGGCTACACCTTC. This encodes CASNDGLKNYGYTF.

V and J are TRBV28 and TRBJ2-1; 11 positions match TRBD2. V shed 6 bases, J shed 7 bases, and the junction held 5 bases outside the gene matches. Germline CDR1 reads MDHEN; CDR2 reads SYDVKM. CDR3 size: 14 residues. CDR3 protein: CASSGLAGRNEQFF. As DNA, the CDR3 is TGTGCCAGCAGCGGACTAGCGGGTCGGAATGAGCAGTTCTTC.

The V gene is TRBV6-4, the J gene TRBJ2-5; D unresolved. The CDR3 loop spans 13 amino acids. Between the trimmed V and J ends, which lost 6 bases and 5 bases, there was a span of 13 bases. Germline loops: CDR1 MRHNA, CDR2 SNTAGT. The CDR3 sequence: CASSAAPEETQYF. The CDR3 DNA follows: TGTGCCAGCAGCGCAGCCCCTGAGGAGACCCAGTACTTC.

The chain couples TRBV4-1 to TRBJ2-7, with 7 bases aligning to TRBD2. V gave up 0 bases and J gave up 0 bases; unmatched junction bases: 5. Germline-derived CDR1 and CDR2 are MGHRA and YSYEKL. CDR3 length equals 16 residues. CDR3 sequence: CASSQDYREASYEQYF. CDR3 in DNA: TGCGCCAGCAGCCAAGATTACCGGGAGGCCTCCTACGAGCAGTACTTC.

This chain uses TRBV11-1 with TRBJ2-1; D remains unclear. CDR1 and CDR2 (germline): SGHAT, FQDESV (reference sequence). This CDR3 has 16 amino acids. Trimming shortened V by 5 bases and J by 0 bases, and 14 bases separated the two germline ends. The CDR3 bases are TGTGCCAGCAGCCCTCGGACGGTGAGCTCCTACAATGAGCAGTTCTTC. Translation: CASSPRTVSSYNEQFF.

The V call is TRBV7-2, the J call TRBJ1-1; tentative D call: TRBD1 (6 bases). CDR1 and CDR2 from the germline V gene are SGHTA and FQGNSA. The V and J ends lost 4 bases and 11 bases respectively, with 17 bases between them. This CDR3 is built from 13 residues. The CDR3, as DNA: TGTGCCAGCAGCTCCGGCGGGGGGCCGGGGGCTTTCTTT. It translates to CASSSGGGPGAFF.

This clone was found once. The V and J genes are TRBV6-1 and TRBJ2-2; D is ambiguous. This CDR3 comprises 11 residues. Germline CDR1 MNHNS, CDR2 SASEGT. The V end was cut by 6 bases, the J end by 7 bases, with 6 bases between. The CDR3, as DNA: TGTGCCAGCAGGTGGGACGGGGAGCTGTTTTTT. This sequence encodes CASRWDGELFF.